This entry describes one T cell receptor beta chain. V gave up 0 bases and J gave up 0 bases, with 19 bases separating them. Germline V gives CDR1 MGHRA, CDR2 YSYEKL. The CDR3 extends over 19 amino acids. This specimen comes from a study of siplizumab effects on memory and regulatory T cells. Sequencing was performed with immunoSEQ multiplex PCR; in TCRdb, only in-frame clones are kept and a portion is missing. The table has 55,000 to 65,000 clones, about 98% seen once. The chain couples TRBV4-1 to TRBJ2-3; tentatively, D is TRBD1 or TRBD2 (5 bases each). The sample taken for sequencing was naive CD8+ T cells sorted from blood. This TCR was sampled from a human donor in good health. CDR3 sequence reads: CASSQDPTGRAYSTDTQYF. CDR3 nucleotide sequence: TGCGCCAGCAGCCAAGACCCTACGGGACGGGCGTATAGCACAGATACGCAGTATTTT.